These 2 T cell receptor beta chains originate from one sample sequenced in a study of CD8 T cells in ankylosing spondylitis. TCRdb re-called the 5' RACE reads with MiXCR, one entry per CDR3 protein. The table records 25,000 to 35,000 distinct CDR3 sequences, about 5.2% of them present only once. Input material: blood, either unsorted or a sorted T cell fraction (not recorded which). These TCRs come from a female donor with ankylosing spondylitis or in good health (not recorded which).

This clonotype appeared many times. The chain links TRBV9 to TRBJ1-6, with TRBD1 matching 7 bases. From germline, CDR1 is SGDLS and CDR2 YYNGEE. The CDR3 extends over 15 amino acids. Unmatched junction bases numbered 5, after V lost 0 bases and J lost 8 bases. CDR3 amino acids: CASSVEDRADSPLHF. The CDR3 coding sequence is TGTGCCAGCAGCGTAGAAGACAGGGCGGATTCACCCCTCCACTTT.

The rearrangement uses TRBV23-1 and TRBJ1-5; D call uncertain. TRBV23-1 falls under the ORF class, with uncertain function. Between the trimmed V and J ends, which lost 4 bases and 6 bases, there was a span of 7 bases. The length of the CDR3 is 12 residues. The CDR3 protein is CASSPPCQPQHF. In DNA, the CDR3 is TGCGCCAGCAGTCCCCCTTGTCAGCCCCAGCATTTT.